This T cell receptor beta chain was documented in a study of blood T cell repertoires in COVID-19. About the research overall: Sites across the United States, Italy and Spain contributed samples from acute and convalescent COVID-19. PBMCs, B-cell-depleted T cells, or T cells were the source of the cDNA or gDNA that made up the material.

From germline, CDR1 is SNHLY and CDR2 FYNNEI. V shed 6 bases, J shed 3 bases, and the junction held 4 bases outside the gene matches. The CDR3 is made up of 14 amino acids. In the original workflow: Using reference gene primer amplification, nucleated cell counts were estimated. Assay used: immunoSEQ multiplex PCR; TCRdb lists only in-frame clones, some missing. V, J and clone size are taken as reported in that table, and D and trimming were inferred from the DNA itself. The sample lists some 150,000 clones, approximately 84% seen once, with about 5% in the top ten. This receptor was identified in a human donor in a cohort sampled during active COVID-19. This sequence joins TRBV2 and TRBJ1-5; 8 bases align to TRBD1. The sequencing sample was made of peripheral blood. The CDR3 bases are TGTGCCAGCAGACTGGGACAGGACAATCAGCCCCAGCATTTT. It encodes CASRLGQDNQPQHF.